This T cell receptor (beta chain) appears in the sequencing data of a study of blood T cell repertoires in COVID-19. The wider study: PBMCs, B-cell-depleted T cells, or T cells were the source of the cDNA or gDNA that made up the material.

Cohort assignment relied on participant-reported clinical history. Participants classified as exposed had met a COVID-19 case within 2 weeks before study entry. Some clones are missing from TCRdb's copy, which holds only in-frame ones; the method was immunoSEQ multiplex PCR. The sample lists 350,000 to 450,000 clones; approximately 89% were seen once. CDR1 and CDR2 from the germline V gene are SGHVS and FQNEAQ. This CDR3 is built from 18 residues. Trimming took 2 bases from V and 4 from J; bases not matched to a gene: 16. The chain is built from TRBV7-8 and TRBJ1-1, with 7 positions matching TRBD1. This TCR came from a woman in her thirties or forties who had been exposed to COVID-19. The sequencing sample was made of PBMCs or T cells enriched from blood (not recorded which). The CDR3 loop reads CASSLRLGEGAVGTEAFF. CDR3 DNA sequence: TGTGCCAGCAGCTTACGTTTAGGTGAGGGGGCGGTGGGCACTGAAGCTTTCTTT.